The 29 T cell receptor beta chains below all came from one sample that was sequenced in a study of blood T cell repertoires in COVID-19. Profiled with immunoSEQ multiplex PCR; TCRdb holds only in-frame clones, not every one. This table holds under 45,000 clones, around 83% found once. The sample consisted of peripheral blood. These TCRs come from a woman aged 80 or older with active or convalescent COVID-19.

This chain links TRBV4-1 with TRBJ2-1; D is unresolved. The CDR3 loop spans 15 amino acids. Deletions cut 1 base from V and 8 bases from J, with 15 bases between. In germline, CDR1 is MGHRA, CDR2 YSYEKL. The CDR3: CASSQGLDRYDEQFF. CDR3 sequence (DNA): TGCGCCAGCAGCCAAGGGCTAGATCGTTACGATGAGCAGTTCTTC.

The chain carries TRBV18 and TRBJ2-3; TRBD1 agrees at 7 bases. Looked up from germline, CDR1 is KGHSH and CDR2 is LQKENI. The CDR3 spans 15 residues. J gave up 5 bases and V 3 bases, and 8 bases lay outside the gene matches. This CDR3 is CASSPSRGQIDTQYF. Written as DNA, the CDR3 is TGTGCCAGCTCACCTTCAAGGGGACAGATAGATACGCAGTATTTT.

Only a few counts were recorded for this clone. The chain recombines TRBV19 with TRBJ2-5; 7 nucleotides match TRBD1. This CDR3 has 15 amino acids. The germline V gene has CDR1 LNHDA and CDR2 SQIVND (reference sequence). V lost 8 bases, J lost 2 bases, and 11 bases stayed unmatched. The CDR3 DNA is TGTGCCAGTCGTACGACCGGGACAGCGCAAGAGACCCAGTACTTC. Protein sequence: CASRTTGTAQETQYF.

The CDR3 sequence: CASSYGRGYIYEQYF. The CDR3 coding sequence is TGTGCCAGCAGTTACGGACGGGGGTATATCTACGAGCAGTACTTC. This chain links TRBV6-2 or TRBV6-3 with TRBJ2-7, with D possibly being TRBD2 (6 bases). This CDR3 spans 15 amino acids. CDR1 is MNHEY and CDR2 is SVGEGT in the germline V gene. The ends were cut back, 2 bases at V and 3 bases at J, with 14 bases in the middle.

The chain joins TRBV5-1 to TRBJ2-7; TRBD2 agrees at 10 bases. CDR3 length: 15 residues. Germline CDR1 is SGHRS and CDR2 is YFSETQ. J lost 0 bases, V lost 4 bases, and 4 bases had no gene match. CDR3 DNA: TGCGCCAGCAGCGGAACTAGCGGGAACTCCTACGAGCAGTACTTC. Encoded protein: CASSGTSGNSYEQYF. Full variable domain (missing parts from reference TRBV5-1 and TRBJ2-7): KAGVTQTPRYLIKTRGQQVTLSCSPISGHRSVSWYQQTPGQGLQFLFEYFSETQRNKGNFPGRFSGRQFSNSRSEMNVSTLELGDSALYLCASSGTSGNSYEQYFGPGTRLTVT.

The CDR3 is CATVPGGSYNEQFF. Here the CDR3 DNA reads TGTGCCACCGTCCCCGGAGGGAGCTACAATGAGCAGTTCTTC. The chain is built from TRBV10-3 and TRBJ2-1, with a tentative D call TRBD2 (6 bases). The CDR3 totals 14 residues. V lost 10 bases to trimming and J lost 3 bases, with 16 bases between them. CDR1 is ENHRY, CDR2 SYGVKD, per germline.

The chain has TRBV7-2 and TRBJ2-2; a weak D match, TRBD2 (5 bases). Between the trimmed V and J ends, which lost 5 bases and 0 bases, there was a span of 7 bases. This CDR3 is 14 amino acids long. Germline CDR1 SGHTA, CDR2 FQGNSA. CDR3: CASSREANTGELFF. The CDR3 DNA follows: TGTGCCAGCAGCCGGGAAGCGAACACCGGGGAGCTGTTTTTT.

This chain connects TRBV10-2 to TRBJ2-1; D is undetermined. The CDR3 length is 17 residues. V lost 0 bases and J lost 4, with 16 bases in between. Germline V gene sequence: CDR1 WSHSY, CDR2 SAAADI. The CDR3 DNA follows: TGCGCCAGCAGTGAGTCCCCGCCTAGTGCATCGTACAATGAGCAGTTCTTC. Translation gives CASSESPPSASYNEQFF.

The V call is TRBV10-3, the J call TRBJ1-1; 9 nucleotides line up with TRBD1. Germline CDR1 reads ENHRY; CDR2 reads SYGVKD. Unmatched junction bases numbered 9, after V lost 11 bases and J lost 2 bases. The CDR3 is 14 residues long. CDR3 sequence reads: CAAGQGQGNTEAFF. The DNA of the CDR3 is TGTGCCGCTGGCCAGGGACAGGGCAACACTGAAGCTTTCTTT.

This chain links TRBV25-1 with TRBJ2-3, with TRBD2 identical over 9 bases. This CDR3 contains 17 residues. The ends lost 2 bases at V and 4 bases at J; junction bases unmatched: 10. Looked up from germline, CDR1 is MGHDK and CDR2 is SYGVNS. CDR3 residues: CASSESSKVAGADTQYF. The CDR3 bases are TGTGCCAGCAGTGAAAGCTCTAAGGTAGCGGGAGCAGATACGCAGTATTTT. Combining the CDR3 with reference TRBV25-1 and TRBJ2-3 gives the whole variable domain EADIYQTPRYLVIGTGKKITLECSQTMGHDKMYWYQQDPGMELHLIHYSYGVNSTEKGDLSSESTVSRIRTEHFPLTLESARPSHTSQYLCASSESSKVAGADTQYFGPGTRLTVL.

The table lists this clone with a count of one. The chain employs TRBV3-1 (or the pseudogene TRBV3-2) and TRBJ1-1; D remains ambiguous. Germline CDR1 and CDR2: LGHDT and YNNKEL (reference sequence). The V end was cut by 0 bases, the J end by 1 base, with 12 bases between. The CDR3 totals 16 residues. The CDR3 DNA reads TGTGCCAGCAGCCAAGATTTCGCGTCAGGGAACACTGAAGCTTTCTTT. Encoded protein: CASSQDFASGNTEAFF.

V gene TRBV2 combines with J gene TRBJ2-7; 9 positions agree with TRBD2. V dropped 4 bases and J dropped 3; count of bases not matched to a gene: 4. This CDR3 comprises 14 residues. Germline CDR1 reads SNHLY; CDR2 reads FYNNEI. Written as DNA, the CDR3 is TGTGCCAGCAGTGCGGGTAGCGGGAGCTACGAGCAGTACTTC. Its translation: CASSAGSGSYEQYF.

The rearrangement uses TRBV6-5 and TRBJ2-1; 12 bases are shared with TRBD2. Germline V CDR1 and CDR2: MNHEY, SVGAGI. V lost 2 bases to trimming and J lost 7 bases; unmatched junction nucleotides: 6. The CDR3 extends over 16 amino acids. CDR3 sequence reads: CASSYHLAGGRNEQFF. CDR3 sequence (DNA): TGTGCCAGCAGTTACCACCTAGCGGGAGGGAGAAATGAGCAGTTCTTC.

The chain carries TRBV28 and TRBJ1-1; 10 bases line up with TRBD1. Trimming took 7 bases from V and 2 from J; bases not matched to a gene: 7. The CDR3 covers 15 residues. Germline CDR1 MDHEN, CDR2 SYDVKM. The CDR3 sequence is CASIDRGRRNTEAFF. The CDR3 DNA reads as TGTGCCAGCATCGACAGGGGGCGCCGAAACACTGAAGCTTTCTTT.

V gene TRBV27 combines with J gene TRBJ2-2; no firm D call. CDR1 is MNHEY, CDR2 SMNVEV, per germline (reference sequence). The ends were cut back, 5 bases at V and 3 bases at J, with 4 bases in the middle. The CDR3 has 12 amino acids. The CDR3 bases are TGTGCCAGCAGTGTCTACACCGGGGAGCTGTTTTTT. This translates into CASSVYTGELFF.

This chain links TRBV5-1 with TRBJ1-1; D remains unclear. The CDR3 spans 12 residues. V lost 4 bases to trimming and J lost 1 base, with 5 bases between them. Germline loops: CDR1 SGHRS, CDR2 YFSETQ. The CDR3 region is CASSNQNTEAFF. For the CDR3, the DNA is TGCGCCAGCAGCAATCAGAACACTGAAGCTTTCTTT.

This chain connects TRBV28 to TRBJ2-3; tentative D call: TRBD2 (6 bases). The CDR3 contains 15 residues. The V gene's germline CDR1 is MDHEN and CDR2 SYDVKM. Trimming left V 5 bases short and J 6 bases short, with 18 bases between. The CDR3 spells CASSNSESGRDTQYF. The CDR3 coding sequence is TGTGCCAGCAGTAATAGCGAAAGCGGGCGCGATACGCAGTATTTT.

The chain carries TRBV27 and TRBJ2-5; the match to TRBD1 covers 7 bases. Looked up from germline, CDR1 is MNHEY and CDR2 is SMNVEV (reference sequence). The CDR3 extends over 15 amino acids. V lost 6 bases, J lost 4 bases, and 11 bases stayed unmatched. CDR3 amino acids: CASSREGRGIETQYF. The DNA of the CDR3 is TGTGCCAGCAGCCGGGAAGGCAGGGGGATAGAGACCCAGTACTTC.

This clone has just a few counts. The chain joins TRBV5-4 to TRBJ2-2, with 8 nucleotides matching TRBD1. The CDR3 length is 17 residues. V was pared by 0 bases and J by 7 bases, with 11 bases of the junction left unmatched. From germline, CDR1 is SGHNT and CDR2 YYREEE (reference sequence). CDR3 in amino acids: CASSLVVGRGRGGELFF. The CDR3 bases are TGTGCCAGCAGCTTGGTCGTCGGCAGGGGGCGAGGCGGGGAGCTGTTTTTT.

This CDR3 is CASSELENTEAFF. In DNA form, the CDR3 reads TGTGCCAGCAGTGAACTAGAAAACACTGAAGCTTTCTTT. The chain couples TRBV2 to TRBJ1-1; D not certain. CDR3 length: 13 residues. CDR1 SNHLY and CDR2 FYNNEI come from the germline V gene. Trimming cost V 2 bases and J 2 bases, with 6 bases left between them.

The chain carries TRBV19 and TRBJ2-3, with 10 bases matching TRBD2. From germline, CDR1 is LNHDA and CDR2 SQIVND (reference sequence). The ends lost 5 bases at V and 4 bases at J; junction bases unmatched: 9. The CDR3 has 16 residues. Here the CDR3 reads CASSAPGLARPDTQYF. CDR3 nucleotide sequence: TGTGCCAGTAGTGCCCCGGGACTAGCGAGACCAGATACGCAGTATTTT.

This clone was found once. The chain employs TRBV30 and TRBJ1-1, with D tentatively TRBD1 (6 bases). Trimming left V 5 bases short and J 1 base short, with 14 bases between. Germline CDR1 and CDR2: GTSNPN and SVGIG (reference sequence). This CDR3 has 14 residues. Here the CDR3 DNA reads TGTGCCTGGGGAGCAACCAGGGGGAACACTGAAGCTTTCTTT. This translates into CAWGATRGNTEAFF. Full variable domain (rest looked up from reference TRBV30 and TRBJ1-1): SQTIHQWPATLVQPVGSPLSLECTVEGTSNPNLYWYRQAAGRGLQLLFYSVGIGQISSEVPQNLSASRPQDRQFILSSKKLLLSDSGFYLCAWGATRGNTEAFFGQGTRLTVV.

The chain carries TRBV28 and TRBJ1-4; 7 nucleotides align to TRBD1. The CDR3 contains 16 residues. J lost 3 bases, V lost 1 base, and 5 bases had no gene match. Germline V gives CDR1 MDHEN, CDR2 SYDVKM. The CDR3 spells CASSLSWGTANEKLFF. The DNA for the CDR3 is TGTGCCAGCAGTTTATCTTGGGGGACAGCTAATGAAAAACTGTTTTTT.

The J gene is TRBJ2-3, the V gene TRBV7-2, with D hard to call. V gave up 1 base and J gave up 3 bases, with 11 bases separating them. The CDR3 length is 15 residues. The V gene's germline CDR1 is SGHTA and CDR2 FQGNSA. CDR3 protein: CASSLGVQRTDTQYF. DNA of the CDR3: TGTGCCAGCAGCTTAGGTGTTCAACGGACAGATACGCAGTATTTT.

This chain uses TRBV20-1 with TRBJ1-1, with unresolved D. Trimming stripped 6 bases from V and 7 bases from J, with 12 bases between. This CDR3 spans 11 amino acids. Germline values: CDR1 DFQATT, CDR2 SNEGSKA (reference sequence). Written as DNA, the CDR3 is TGCAGTGCGAAAATGATCGGTGAAGCTTTCTTT. It encodes CSAKMIGEAFF.

This clone was seen only once. The CDR3 DNA is TGTGCCAGCAGTTGGCTGACCTCCCGAGGGGAAAAACTGTTTTTT. It specifies CASSWLTSRGEKLFF. The chain links TRBV28 to TRBJ1-4, with unresolved D. Trimming left V 4 bases short and J 8 bases short, with 17 bases between. The germline V gene encodes CDR1 MDHEN and CDR2 SYDVKM. The CDR3 loop spans 15 amino acids.

This sequence joins TRBV28 and TRBJ1-2; 7 positions match TRBD1. CDR1 MDHEN and CDR2 SYDVKM come from the germline V gene. The CDR3 spans 15 residues. The V gene end was trimmed by 7 bases and the J gene end by 0 bases; junction bases not matched to a gene: 8. The CDR3 protein is CASNQGGRTNYGYTF. The CDR3 DNA follows: TGTGCCAGCAACCAAGGGGGCCGCACTAACTATGGCTACACCTTC.

V is TRBV5-6 and J is TRBJ1-5; 10 nucleotides line up with TRBD1. Germline lookup yields CDR1 SGHDT and CDR2 YYEEEE. The V segment lost 4 bases and the J segment 5 bases; nucleotides outside the gene matches: 6. This CDR3 spans 15 amino acids. The CDR3, as DNA: TGTGCCAGCAGCAAGGACAGGGGGACCTATCAGCCCCAGCATTTT. It is translated as CASSKDRGTYQPQHF.

The V call is TRBV14, the J call TRBJ2-3; D is unresolved. Deletions cut 9 bases from V and 0 bases from J, with 13 bases between. The CDR3 consists of 14 residues. Germline-derived CDR1 and CDR2 are SGHDN and FVKESK. The CDR3 protein is CASAYRTSTDTQYF. For the CDR3, the DNA is TGTGCCAGTGCCTACCGAACTAGCACAGATACGCAGTATTTT. Using reference TRBV14 and TRBJ2-3 for the parts outside the CDR3, the full variable domain is EAGVTQFPSHSVIEKGQTVTLRCDPISGHDNLYWYRRVMGKEIKFLLHFVKESKQDESGMPNNRFLAERTGGTYSTLKVQPAELEDSGVYFCASAYRTSTDTQYFGPGTRLTVL.